Given below is one T cell receptor (beta chain) in context. The antigen is undetermined. There are 12 residues in the CDR3. CDR1 and CDR2 from the germline V gene are MGHRA and YSYEKL. V trimming: 2 bases; J trimming: 9 bases; junction bases outside the gene matches: 0. The data originate from a study of TIL therapy for anti-PD-1-resistant metastatic lung cancer. Study-wide results and limits: The cohort had more treatment-naive, never-smoker and oncogene-addicted patients than typical.

Time point in this sample: pre-treatment sample, taken before nivolumab and TIL therapy. The libraries were made with immunoSEQ v3. Generated by immunoSEQ multiplex PCR, the TCRdb table keeps only in-frame clones and is missing some. The repertoire holds about 50,000 clones, with 79% as singletons. The sequence was collected from a woman aged 30 to 85 with non-small cell lung cancer. The material sequenced was blood, taken at baseline. The gene calls are TRBV4-1 and TRBJ2-1; 8 bases are a match to TRBD1. CDR3 coding DNA: TGCGCCAGCAGCCAAACAGGGGGTGAGCAGTTCTTC. It is translated as CASSQTGGEQFF.